This T cell receptor beta chain derives from a study of beta chain features in type 1 diabetes. The V and J ends lost 6 bases and 2 bases, in that order; junction bases with no gene match: 1. Germline assignment: CDR1 MNHEY and CDR2 SMNVEV (reference sequence). CDR3 length equals 14 residues. Whole-study results and caveats: There was a moderate but significant shortening of TCRB CDR3s in all four CD4+ subsets of Type 1 diabetes patients.

Expressed TCRB transcripts were sequenced, since all the RNA that had been isolated was reverse transcribed. Libraries were prepared by immunoSEQ multiplex PCR; TCRdb keeps only in-frame clonotypes and omits some of them. The table lists roughly 140,000 clones, 10% of them singletons. This clone was detected a few times. Its target is not known. Sequencing was performed on central memory CD4+ T cells from blood. This receptor was taken from a man aged 25 to 40 with type 1 diabetes. The chain joins TRBV27 to TRBJ1-4; TRBD1 matches 9 bases. CDR3 nucleotides: TGTGCCAGCAGGGGGACAGGGACTAATGAAAAACTGTTTTTT. Encoded protein: CASRGTGTNEKLFF.